This paragraph covers one T cell receptor beta chain sequence. What it binds is not known. These data come from a study of shared clonotypes between healthy human individuals. Profiling relied on immunoSEQ multiplex PCR, and the TCRdb table lists in-frame clones only, not all of them. Of about 700,000 clones listed, about 90% are singletons. Study-wide points: It was the non-shared clonotypes that had lower generation probabilities than clonotypes shared by all four donors. Naive subsets usually exceeded memory subsets in estimated richness.

With 2 bases clipped from V and 4 bases from J, the junction kept 6 bases outside the gene matches. The V gene's germline CDR1 is MNHEY and CDR2 SVGAGI. CDR3 length equals 16 residues. Only CD45RO-negative cells positively selected for CCR7 counted as naive CD8 cells, so terminally differentiated effector memory CD45RA+ cells were excluded. Sample: naive CD8+ T cells sorted from blood. The clonotype originates from a young man in good health. V usage is TRBV6-5 and J usage is TRBJ2-3, with 10 bases fitting TRBD2. The CDR3 DNA is TGTGCCAGCAGTTACGACAGCGGGAGGGCGGCAGATACGCAGTATTTT. Its translation is CASSYDSGRAADTQYF.